Listed below are T cell receptor beta chains from one sample, sequenced in a study of shared clonotypes between healthy human individuals. The data were produced by immunoSEQ multiplex PCR, yet TCRdb's version contains in-frame clones alone and is incomplete. The sample has approximately 2,000,000 clones, about 93% seen once; the top ten hold over 1.5%. Specimen: naive CD8+ T cells from PBMCs. These receptor sequences come from a man between 18 and 35 years old in good health. Some clones in this sample may be carry-over from other donors' samples. CDR3s include the opening cysteine and the closing phenylalanine or tryptophan. The order of the fields is V gene, D gene, J gene, clone size, CDR3 protein, CDR3 DNA. The D gene is left open where the match is weak. Size is stated for part of the rows, as once, few or many counts, or as a class when the clone is expanded.

>TRBV10-2|TRBD2|TRBJ2-7|NA
CASSDGLALYEQYF
TGCGCCAGCAGTGACGGACTAGCCCTCTACGAGCAGTACTTC
>TRBV7-6|NA|TRBJ1-1|NA
CASSLKRGAGAVSGEAFF
TGTGCCAGCAGCTTGAAGCGGGGGGCGGGCGCGGTGTCTGGTGAAGCTTTCTTT
>TRBV10-3|TRBD2|TRBJ2-7|NA
CATVTSGSYEQYF
TGTGCCACCGTGACTAGCGGGAGCTACGAGCAGTACTTC
>TRBV6-5|NA|TRBJ2-7|NA
CASSYSDSSYEQYF
TGTGCCAGCAGTTACTCGGACAGCTCCTACGAGCAGTACTTC
>TRBV6-6|TRBD1|TRBJ2-7|NA
CASSYSRDRGNEQYF
TGTGCCAGCAGTTACAGCCGGGACAGGGGCAACGAGCAGTACTTC
>TRBV4-1|NA|TRBJ2-2|once
CASSQETGHTGELFF
TGCGCCAGCAGCCAAGAAACAGGGCACACCGGGGAGCTGTTTTTT
>TRBV19|NA|TRBJ1-2|once
CASSLETTNYGYTF
TGTGCCAGTAGTCTAGAGACAACCAACTATGGCTACACCTTC
>TRBV27|TRBD2|TRBJ2-1|NA
CASRAGTSPYNEQFF
TGTGCCAGCAGAGCCGGGACTAGCCCTTACAATGAGCAGTTCTTC
>TRBV28|NA|TRBJ2-7|NA
CASSFVSSYEQYF
TGTGCCAGCAGTTTCGTCTCGTCCTACGAGCAGTACTTC
>TRBV9|NA|TRBJ2-1|NA
CASSVRDFGEQFF
TGTGCCAGCAGCGTGCGAGACTTTGGTGAGCAGTTCTTC
>TRBV11-2|TRBD1|TRBJ1-1|NA
CASSLHPGGLGNTEAFF
TGTGCCAGCAGCTTACACCCAGGGGGGTTAGGGAACACTGAAGCTTTCTTT
>TRBV29-1|NA|TRBJ2-2|NA
CSAKGPGPAGGELFF
TGCAGCGCCAAAGGACCGGGACCCGCGGGCGGGGAGCTGTTTTTT
>TRBV19|TRBD1|TRBJ1-5|NA
CASSIDRDQPQHF
TGTGCCAGTAGTATCGACAGGGATCAGCCCCAGCATTTT
>TRBV27|NA|TRBJ2-7|NA
CASSLLVDYEQYF
TGTGCCAGCAGTTTATTGGTCGATTACGAGCAGTACTTC
>TRBV6-6|TRBD2|TRBJ2-1|once
CASGASGDPEQFF
TGTGCCAGCGGGGCTAGCGGCGACCCTGAGCAGTTCTTC
>TRBV14|TRBD2|TRBJ2-1|NA
CASSQDPGYREGDDEQFF
TGTGCCAGCAGCCAAGATCCGGGTTACCGGGAGGGGGACGATGAGCAGTTCTTC
>TRBV5-1|NA|TRBJ2-7|NA
CASSLEPTLSAIYEQYF
TGCGCCAGCAGCTTGGAACCCACCCTCAGTGCGATATACGAGCAGTACTTC
>TRBV9|TRBD1|TRBJ1-4|once
CASSVEDRVNEKLFF
TGTGCCAGCAGCGTAGAAGACAGGGTTAATGAAAAACTGTTTTTT
>TRBV28|NA|TRBJ2-2|once
CASLSGLETNTGELFF
TGTGCCAGCCTCTCGGGCCTTGAGACTAACACCGGGGAGCTGTTTTTT
>TRBV7-8|NA|TRBJ2-3|NA
CASSLGGTRYF
TGTGCCAGCAGCTTAGGCGGGACAAGGTATTTT
>TRBV28|NA|TRBJ1-3|NA
CASSWGQGLDTIYF
TGTGCCAGCAGTTGGGGGCAGGGGTTGGACACCATATATTTT
>TRBV9|TRBD2|TRBJ2-1|NA
CASSPPSGSSYNEQFF
TGTGCCAGCAGCCCACCTAGCGGGAGCTCCTACAATGAGCAGTTCTTC
>TRBV10-3|NA|TRBJ2-7|NA
CAISPNPAGEQYF
TGTGCCATCAGTCCCAATCCCGCGGGCGAGCAGTACTTC
>TRBV28|NA|TRBJ2-1|NA
CASSFERTHNEQFF
TGTGCCAGCAGTTTCGAGCGGACCCACAATGAGCAGTTCTTC
>TRBV15|TRBD1|TRBJ2-1|NA
CATSRPDRVRFF
TGTGCCACCAGCAGACCGGACAGGGTACGGTTCTTC
>TRBV7-6|NA|TRBJ2-2|NA
CASSANIRDVTGELFF
TGTGCCAGCAGCGCCAATATCAGGGATGTCACCGGGGAGCTGTTTTTT
>TRBV9|NA|TRBJ2-1|NA
CASSEYLNNEQFF
TGTGCCAGCAGCGAATATCTAAACAATGAGCAGTTCTTC
>TRBV9|NA|TRBJ1-2|NA
CASSPLRAGSHGYTF
TGTGCCAGCAGCCCCCTCCGGGCAGGGAGTCATGGCTACACCTTC
>TRBV14|NA|TRBJ2-5|NA
CASSQGLGGPQETQYF
TGTGCCAGCAGCCAAGGGCTTGGGGGCCCGCAAGAGACCCAGTACTTC
>TRBV7-6|TRBD2|TRBJ2-3|NA
CASSSIAGATTDTQYF
TGTGCCAGCAGCTCGATTGCGGGAGCTACCACAGATACGCAGTATTTT
>TRBV19|TRBD1|TRBJ2-3|NA
CASSILPGGADTQYF
TGTGCCAGTAGTATACTCCCAGGGGGCGCAGATACGCAGTATTTT
>TRBV7-8|TRBD2|TRBJ2-7|NA
CASSPTTPGAGEGFDEQYF
TGTGCCAGCAGCCCGACTACTCCCGGAGCGGGAGAGGGTTTCGACGAGCAGTACTTC
>TRBV19|TRBD2|TRBJ2-5|NA
CASSLAGGQETQYF
TGTGCCAGTAGTCTAGCGGGGGGACAAGAGACCCAGTACTTC
>TRBV7-9|TRBD2|TRBJ2-5|NA
CASSLPGGWQTQYF
TGTGCCAGCAGCTTGCCGGGGGGTTGGCAGACCCAGTACTTC
>TRBV6-5|TRBD1|TRBJ2-7|NA
CASSSLGQGLIYEQYF
TGTGCCAGCAGTTCCTTGGGACAGGGTTTAATCTACGAGCAGTACTTC
>TRBV19|TRBD2|TRBJ2-7|NA
CASGIAGVPYEQYF
TGTGCCAGTGGAATAGCGGGAGTCCCCTACGAGCAGTACTTC
>TRBV5-6|TRBD1|TRBJ2-1|NA
CASSSTGFDNEQFF
TGTGCCAGCAGTTCGACAGGGTTTGACAATGAGCAGTTCTTC
>TRBV5-4|NA|TRBJ1-1|NA
CASSSPTWGRDTEAFF
TGTGCCAGCAGCTCCCCTACCTGGGGTCGCGACACTGAAGCTTTCTTT
>TRBV25-1|TRBD2|TRBJ2-3|NA
CASSTRTSGRAPDTQYF
TGTGCCAGCAGTACACGGACTAGCGGGAGGGCCCCAGATACGCAGTATTTT
>TRBV4-3|NA|TRBJ1-3|NA
CASSQDRGRSGNTIYF
TGCGCCAGCAGCCAAGATCGGGGCCGCTCTGGAAACACCATATATTTT
>TRBV9|TRBD2|TRBJ2-1|NA
CASSPRLGLAGRYNEQFF
TGTGCCAGCAGCCCTCGGTTGGGACTAGCGGGGAGATACAATGAGCAGTTCTTC
>TRBV2|NA|TRBJ1-5|NA
CASRLRQLRDQPQHF
TGTGCCAGCAGACTCCGACAGTTGCGGGATCAGCCCCAGCATTTT
>TRBV9|NA|TRBJ2-2|NA
CASESDFSTGELFF
TGTGCCAGCGAGTCGGACTTTTCTACCGGGGAGCTGTTTTTT
>TRBV27|NA|TRBJ1-2|NA
CASSIRGSLGYGYTF
TGTGCCAGCAGTATCCGGGGCAGCCTGGGCTATGGCTACACCTTC
>TRBV4-1|NA|TRBJ2-1|NA
CASSQDRGSYNEQFF
TGCGCCAGCAGCCAAGACAGGGGTTCCTACAATGAGCAGTTCTTC
>TRBV27|NA|TRBJ1-4|NA
CASSRDRKLFF
TGTGCCAGCAGCCGCGACCGTAAACTGTTTTTT
>TRBV6-5|NA|TRBJ2-7|NA
CASSSPGPYEQYF
TGTGCCAGCAGTTCCCCGGGGCCCTACGAGCAGTACTTC
>TRBV4-2|NA|TRBJ1-1|NA
CASSQDPENTEAFF
TGTGCCAGCAGCCAAGATCCGGAGAACACTGAAGCTTTCTTT
>TRBV7-9|TRBD2|TRBJ2-2|NA
CASSAGGRSGELFF
TGTGCCAGCTCAGCGGGAGGGCGGAGCGGGGAGCTGTTTTTT
>TRBV27|NA|TRBJ1-2|NA
CASSKDRAGDGYTF
TGTGCCAGCAGTAAGGACCGGGCAGGCGATGGCTACACCTTC
>TRBV19|TRBD1|TRBJ1-1|NA
CASRKIAGQDESSEAFF
TGTGCCAGTAGGAAGATCGCCGGACAGGACGAAAGTAGTGAGGCTTTCTTT
>TRBV2|NA|TRBJ2-7|NA
CASLAGAYATYEQYF
TGTGCCAGCCTCGCAGGGGCCTACGCCACCTACGAGCAGTACTTC
>TRBV29-1|NA|TRBJ1-1|NA
CSVELGANTEAFF
TGCAGCGTTGAGTTGGGGGCGAACACTGAAGCTTTCTTT
>TRBV6-5|NA|TRBJ1-1|NA
CASSYSLLTGNTEAFF
TGTGCCAGCAGTTACTCCCTCCTGACGGGGAACACTGAAGCTTTCTTT
>TRBV6-5|NA|TRBJ1-2|NA
CASSYSRGPANYGYTF
TGTGCCAGCAGTTACTCACGAGGACCCGCTAACTATGGCTACACCTTC
>TRBV29-1|TRBD1|TRBJ2-7|NA
CSVWTGGSYEQYF
TGCAGCGTATGGACAGGGGGCTCCTACGAGCAGTACTTC
>TRBV30|TRBD1|TRBJ2-7|NA
CAWSVRTGGLGEQYF
TGTGCCTGGAGTGTAAGGACAGGGGGCTTGGGCGAGCAGTACTTC
>TRBV9|NA|TRBJ2-1|NA
CASSVVGISYNEQFF
TGTGCCAGCAGCGTAGTGGGTATCTCCTACAATGAGCAGTTCTTC
>TRBV9|TRBD1|TRBJ2-7|NA
CASSEGTAYEQYF
TGTGCCAGCAGCGAAGGGACAGCCTACGAGCAGTACTTC